This TCR beta chain was identified in a study of cytomegalovirus exposure and HLA in healthy donors. Study-wide background: Findings of an earlier analysis included over 95 million unique TCR beta sequences from some 190 million T cells. General study points: Highly shared variants forming one cluster were likely a sequencing artifact.

PCR was performed using 60 Vbeta and 13 Jbeta primers. Original data processing: A later analysis tallied 65 million to 85 million unique TCR beta chains, around 9.9 million of them shared. Data came from immunoSEQ multiplex PCR; TCRdb stores just in-frame clones and leaves some out. That table is the source of V, J and clone size, and D and trimming were worked out from the DNA. The repertoire holds over 120,000 clones, with around two thirds as singletons. The donors were healthy bone marrow donors. Concerning this clone: Its specificity is unknown.

The germline V gene has CDR1 SQVTM and CDR2 ANQGSEA. CDR3 length equals 14 residues. Deletions cut 5 bases from V and 2 bases from J, with 15 bases between. This rearrangement joins TRBV29-1 to TRBJ1-2; D call uncertain. This clonotype was obtained from a man between 18 and 29 years old in good health and CMV-seropositive. Source material: PBMCs. The DNA for the CDR3 is TGCAGCGTTTCCGATAGCGGGCGAAACTATGGCTACACCTTC. Translated: CSVSDSGRNYGYTF. Complete variable domain (other parts from reference TRBV29-1 and TRBJ1-2): SAVISQKPSRDICQRGTSLTIQCQVDSQVTMMFWYRQQPGQSLTLIATANQGSEATYESGFVIDKFPISRPNLTFSTLTVSNMSPEDSSIYLCSVSDSGRNYGYTFGSGTRLTVV.